This T cell receptor (beta chain) was profiled in a study of T cell responses to AZD1222 COVID-19 vaccine. The ends were cut back, 6 bases at V and 4 bases at J, with 18 bases in the middle. Germline CDR1 LNHDA, CDR2 SQIVND (reference sequence). This CDR3 is 15 amino acids long. Assay used: immunoSEQ multiplex PCR; TCRdb lists only in-frame clones, some missing. Here the sample spans about 100,000 clones, less than 90% being singletons. Overall study findings and caveats: Variant regions that are unmutated are reportedly the target of nearly half of spike-specific TCRs.

Details on this clone: Its target is unknown.

The rearrangement links TRBV19 to TRBJ1-1, with D possibly being TRBD1 (6 bases). The sample here was peripheral blood, taken on day 0 of AZD1222 vaccination. This sequence was found in an adult in good health. CDR3 sequence: CASSPGAVAGTEAFF. CDR3 in DNA: TGTGCCAGTAGCCCAGGGGCGGTAGCGGGCACTGAAGCTTTCTTT.